This entry concerns a single TCR beta chain. V was cut by 2 bases and J by 4 bases, with 8 bases left in between. Germline CDR1 SGHTA, CDR2 FQGTGA. This CDR3 region has 13 residues. The data originate from a study of blood T cell repertoires in COVID-19. The repertoire was sequenced with immunoSEQ multiplex PCR; TCRdb's copy has only in-frame clones and lacks some. The repertoire holds roughly 350,000 clones, with 87% as singletons. This sequence joins TRBV7-3 and TRBJ1-1; D gene uncertain. Material for sequencing was peripheral blood. This receptor was taken from a woman between 45 and 65 years old with COVID-19, enrolled during active disease. The CDR3 loop is CASSLEGSTEAFF. CDR3 nucleotides: TGTGCCAGCAGCTTAGAGGGATCCACTGAAGCTTTCTTT. The entire variable domain, with the rest obtained from reference TRBV7-3 and TRBJ1-1, is as follows: GAGVSQTPSNKVTEKGKYVELRCDPISGHTALYWYRQSLGQGPEFLIYFQGTGAADDSGLPNDRFFAVRPEGSVSTLKIQRTERGDSAVYLCASSLEGSTEAFFGQGTRLTVV.